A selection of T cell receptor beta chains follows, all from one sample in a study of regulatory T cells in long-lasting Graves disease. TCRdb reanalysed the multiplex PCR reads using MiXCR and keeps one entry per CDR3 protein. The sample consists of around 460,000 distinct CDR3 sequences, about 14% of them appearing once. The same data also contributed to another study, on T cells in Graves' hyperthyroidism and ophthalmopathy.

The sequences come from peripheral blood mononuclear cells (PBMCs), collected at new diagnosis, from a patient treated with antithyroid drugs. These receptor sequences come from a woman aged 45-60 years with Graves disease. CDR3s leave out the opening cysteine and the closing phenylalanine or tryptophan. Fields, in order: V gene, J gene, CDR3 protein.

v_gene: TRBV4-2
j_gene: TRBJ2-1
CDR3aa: ASSQAGTENEQF

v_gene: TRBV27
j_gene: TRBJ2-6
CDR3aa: ASSLGSSGRAGANVLT

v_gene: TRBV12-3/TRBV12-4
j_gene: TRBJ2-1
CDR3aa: ASSLGTRWNEQF

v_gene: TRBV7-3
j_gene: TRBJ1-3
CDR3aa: ASSLNGNSGNTIY

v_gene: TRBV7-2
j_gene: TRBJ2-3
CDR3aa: ASSLVTGISTDTQY

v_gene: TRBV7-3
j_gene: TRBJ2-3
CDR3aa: ASSPGARDGTDTQY

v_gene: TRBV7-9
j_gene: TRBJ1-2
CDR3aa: ASSPPEGYT

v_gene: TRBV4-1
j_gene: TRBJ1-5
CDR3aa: ASSQDWGRAGNQPQH

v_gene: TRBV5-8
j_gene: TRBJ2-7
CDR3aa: ASSPLAGASYEQY

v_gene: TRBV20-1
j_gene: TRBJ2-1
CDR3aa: SARVALAGANEQF

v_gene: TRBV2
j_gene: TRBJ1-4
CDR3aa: ASSEAGGSTNEKLF

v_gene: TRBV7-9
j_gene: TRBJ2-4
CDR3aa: ASSPGTEVRNIQY

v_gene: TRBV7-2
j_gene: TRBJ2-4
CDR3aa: ASSLVPPVVFNGNIQY